These T cell receptor beta chains were read from a single sample in a study of OX40 agonist ivuxolimab in advanced cancers. Libraries were prepared by immunoSEQ multiplex PCR; TCRdb keeps only in-frame clonotypes and omits some of them. This table has over 25,000 clones, around 90% appearing once. Here the sequenced sample was CD4+ or CD8+ T cells sorted from blood, taken in a trial of the OX40 agonist ivuxolimab. These receptors came from an adult with an advanced solid tumor such as melanoma, head and neck, liver or kidney cancer. Both conserved end residues are part of each CDR3. The order of the fields is J gene, V gene, clone size, D gene, CDR3 length, CDR3 protein, CDR3 DNA. A D gene is named only where the DNA matches it firmly. Rows give clone size only sometimes, using once, few, many, or a class for an expanded clone.

>TRBJ2-3|TRBV27|NA|TRBD2|15
CASSSLAGYTDTQYF
TGTGCCAGCAGTTCACTAGCGGGGTACACAGATACGCAGTATTTT
>TRBJ1-5|TRBV21-1|medium-sized|NA|13
CASNRGSNQPQHF
TGTGCCAGCAACAGGGGGAGCAATCAGCCCCAGCATTTT
>TRBJ2-2|TRBV5-1|NA|TRBD1|16
CASSPEGQGYGGELFF
TGCGCCAGCAGCCCGGAGGGACAGGGGTACGGCGGGGAGCTGTTTTTT
>TRBJ2-1|TRBV5-1|once|NA|13
CASSLVPHNEQFF
TGCGCCAGCAGCTTGGTGCCCCACAATGAGCAGTTCTTC
>TRBJ2-5|TRBV25-1|NA|NA|12
CASSEYNFGQYF
TGTGCCAGCAGTGAATATAACTTTGGCCAGTACTTC
>TRBJ1-6|TRBV30|NA|TRBD1|14
CAWSRTGGFSPLHF
TGTGCCTGGAGTCGGACAGGGGGATTCTCACCCCTCCACTTT
>TRBJ1-2|TRBV29-1|NA|NA|15
CSTGGEGRPLYGYTF
TGCAGCACCGGGGGGGAGGGAAGACCCCTCTATGGCTACACCTTC
>TRBJ2-7|TRBV19|NA|NA|13
CASSKVDGYEQYF
TGTGCCAGTAGTAAGGTCGATGGATACGAGCAGTACTTC
>TRBJ2-1|TRBV6-4|NA|NA|12
CASGDQGNEQFF
TGTGCCAGCGGGGACCAAGGCAATGAGCAGTTCTTC
>TRBJ1-5|TRBV2|NA|NA|13
CASSDGENQPQHF
TGTGCCAGCAGTGACGGGGAAAATCAGCCCCAGCATTTT
>TRBJ1-3|TRBV7-6|once|TRBD1|17
CASSHGTDRFSGNTIYF
TGTGCCAGCAGCCATGGGACAGATCGCTTTTCTGGAAACACCATATATTTT
>TRBJ1-1|TRBV29-1|NA|NA|11
CSVGLDSGTFF
TGCAGCGTTGGGCTGGACAGTGGGACTTTCTTT
>TRBJ2-5|TRBV7-2|once|NA|14
CASSYLEVAETQYF
TGTGCCAGCAGCTACCTCGAGGTAGCAGAGACCCAGTACTTC
>TRBJ1-6|TRBV30|NA|NA|14
CAWSVGPGWEPLHF
TGTGCCTGGAGTGTCGGGCCAGGTTGGGAACCCCTCCACTTT
>TRBJ2-7|TRBV6-6|NA|NA|16
CASSNMDFPNPYEQYF
TGTGCCAGCAGTAATATGGACTTCCCAAATCCCTACGAGCAGTACTTC
>TRBJ1-2|TRBV4-2|few|TRBD1|16
CASSQESTGGYYGYTF
TGTGCCAGCAGCCAAGAGAGTACAGGGGGCTACTATGGCTACACCTTC
>TRBJ1-2|TRBV6-6|NA|NA|12
CASIPSGGGYTF
TGTGCCAGCATCCCCTCTGGGGGTGGCTACACCTTC
>TRBJ1-5|TRBV9|NA|NA|14
CASSGVGDNQPQHF
TGTGCCAGCAGCGGAGTGGGGGATAATCAGCCCCAGCATTTT
>TRBJ1-5|TRBV27|few|NA|15
CASSPEVGGNQPQHF
TGTGCCAGCAGTCCGGAGGTTGGAGGCAATCAGCCCCAGCATTTT
>TRBJ1-5|TRBV27|NA|TRBD1|16
CASIPVGTGVISPQHF
TGTGCCAGCATCCCGGTCGGGACAGGGGTGATCAGCCCCCAGCATTTT
>TRBJ2-7|TRBV11-2|NA|NA|16
CASSPMDGIVSYEQYF
TGTGCCAGCAGCCCCATGGACGGGATCGTCTCCTACGAGCAGTACTTC
>TRBJ2-3|TRBV7-8|NA|NA|13
CASRDSGTDTQYF
TGTGCCAGCAGGGATAGCGGCACAGATACGCAGTATTTT
>TRBJ2-2|TRBV28|NA|TRBD1|15
CASSWTGQSTGELFF
TGTGCCAGCAGTTGGACGGGACAGAGTACCGGGGAGCTGTTTTTT
>TRBJ2-7|TRBV7-4|NA|TRBD1|14
CASSYGQGFYEQYF
TGTGCCAGCAGCTACGGACAGGGGTTCTACGAGCAGTACTTC
>TRBJ1-3|TRBV14|once|NA|15
CASREQGGGGNTIYF
TGTGCCAGCAGAGAGCAGGGTGGCGGAGGAAACACCATATATTTT
>TRBJ2-7|TRBV5-1|once|NA|13
CASSLKTAYEQYF
TGCGCCAGCAGCTTGAAGACAGCCTACGAGCAGTACTTC
>TRBJ2-5|TRBV9|once|NA|14
CASSVGDHQETQYF
TGTGCCAGCAGCGTCGGGGACCACCAAGAGACCCAGTACTTC
>TRBJ2-5|TRBV5-4|NA|NA|13
CASSLGFQETQYF
TGTGCCAGCAGCTTGGGATTTCAAGAGACCCAGTACTTC
>TRBJ2-5|TRBV11-3|NA|NA|13
CASRGQFQETQYF
TGTGCCAGCAGAGGACAGTTCCAAGAGACCCAGTACTTC
>TRBJ2-2|TRBV6-1|NA|NA|14
CASSGPPGPGELFF
TGTGCCAGCAGTGGCCCCCCAGGGCCCGGGGAGCTGTTTTTT
>TRBJ2-3|TRBV5-4|NA|NA|16
CASSSLAGQTTDTQYF
TGTGCCAGCAGTAGCTTGGCTGGACAGACCACAGATACGCAGTATTTT
>TRBJ1-1|TRBV5-6|NA|TRBD1|16
CASSLEAGGLGTEAFF
TGTGCCAGCAGCTTGGAGGCAGGGGGCCTGGGCACTGAAGCTTTCTTT
>TRBJ2-7|TRBV29-1|NA|NA|13
CSVAGGHSYEQYF
TGCAGCGTTGCTGGGGGCCACTCCTACGAGCAGTACTTC
>TRBJ1-5|TRBV27|NA|TRBD1|14
CASRTGVSNQPQHF
TGTGCCAGCAGGACAGGGGTGAGCAATCAGCCCCAGCATTTT
>TRBJ2-2|TRBV6-5|NA|TRBD1|15
CASRFLTGLTGELFF
TGTGCCAGCCGATTTTTGACAGGGTTAACCGGGGAGCTGTTTTTT
>TRBJ2-7|TRBV4-1|NA|NA|14
CASSQDPDSYEQYF
TGCGCCAGCAGCCAAGACCCGGACAGTTACGAGCAGTACTTC
>TRBJ2-2|TRBV9|NA|NA|16
CASSVDGGLNTGELFF
TGTGCCAGCAGCGTAGATGGGGGCCTGAACACCGGGGAGCTGTTTTTT
>TRBJ1-2|TRBV19|many|NA|10
CASWGNGYTF
TGTGCCTCGTGGGGAAATGGCTACACCTTC
>TRBJ1-1|TRBV6-4|NA|NA|13
CASRGPQGGEAFF
TGTGCCAGCAGAGGTCCGCAGGGCGGTGAAGCTTTCTTT
>TRBJ2-7|TRBV9|NA|TRBD2|15
CASSVAGGDSYEQYF
TGTGCCAGCAGCGTAGCTGGGGGGGACTCCTACGAGCAGTACTTC
>TRBJ1-1|TRBV4-3|NA|NA|16
CASSQDRGATVTEAFF
TGCGCCAGCAGCCAAGATAGGGGGGCCACGGTGACTGAAGCTTTCTTT
>TRBJ1-4|TRBV23-1|once|TRBD1|15
CASSRDRGRNEKLFF
TGCGCCAGCAGTCGAGACAGGGGGCGAAATGAAAAACTGTTTTTT
>TRBJ2-7|TRBV2|NA|NA|14
CASRDLTLSYEQYF
TGTGCCAGCAGGGACTTGACACTCTCCTACGAGCAGTACTTC
>TRBJ2-2|TRBV13|NA|TRBD1|15
CASSSTGGIAGELFF
TGTGCCAGCAGCTCCACAGGGGGCATCGCCGGGGAGCTGTTTTTT
>TRBJ2-7|TRBV7-2|few|NA|14
CASSLPGQTYEQYF
TGTGCCAGCAGCTTACCGGGACAAACCTACGAGCAGTACTTC
>TRBJ1-1|TRBV7-3|NA|NA|11
CASSLFSGAFF
TGTGCCAGCAGCTTATTTTCAGGAGCTTTCTTT
>TRBJ2-7|TRBV28|NA|NA|17
CASSLRGPGGTDYEQYF
TGTGCCAGCAGTTTAAGGGGGCCGGGGGGAACAGACTACGAGCAGTACTTC
>TRBJ2-2|TRBV4-3|once|NA|17
CASSQDRASENTGELFF
TGCGCCAGCAGCCAAGATAGGGCTAGCGAGAACACCGGGGAGCTGTTTTTT
>TRBJ2-7|TRBV4-2|NA|TRBD2|17
CASSQEHSSGGTYEQYF
TGTGCCAGCAGCCAGGAACATTCTAGCGGGGGCACCTACGAGCAGTACTTC
>TRBJ2-3|TRBV6-1|NA|NA|12
CASRGGTDTQYF
TGTGCCAGCAGGGGGGGCACAGATACGCAGTATTTT
>TRBJ2-7|TRBV9|NA|NA|17
CASSVDVRHPSSYEQYF
TGTGCCAGCAGCGTAGACGTGAGGCACCCCAGCTCCTACGAGCAGTACTTC
>TRBJ2-2|TRBV19|NA|TRBD1|12
CASIRGPGELFF
TGTGCCAGTATTAGGGGGCCCGGGGAGCTGTTTTTT
>TRBJ2-2|TRBV9|NA|NA|16
CASSHLGGIKHGELFF
TGTGCCAGCAGCCACCTCGGGGGTATCAAGCACGGGGAGCTGTTTTTT
>TRBJ2-7|TRBV6-1|NA|TRBD1|14
CASSELGQTSGQYF
TGTGCCAGCAGTGAACTGGGACAGACATCCGGGCAGTACTTC